This entry concerns a single TCR beta chain. The data stem from a study of OX40 agonist ivuxolimab in advanced cancers. CDR3 length equals 13 residues. Germline assignment: CDR1 MNHEY and CDR2 SMNVEV (reference sequence). V was pared by 5 bases and J by 8 bases, with 15 bases between. The protocol was immunoSEQ multiplex PCR, while the TCRdb copy is restricted to in-frame clones and leaves out a portion. The sample carries 77,000 or so clones, 81% recorded once. This chain connects TRBV27 to TRBJ1-1; D is unresolved. The material was CD4+ or CD8+ T cells sorted from blood, obtained in a trial of the OX40 agonist ivuxolimab. This clonotype was sampled from an adult with an advanced solid tumor such as melanoma, head and neck, liver or kidney cancer. The chain's CDR3 is CASSPGPGREAFF. Written as DNA, the CDR3 is TGTGCCAGCAGTCCCGGCCCAGGAAGGGAAGCTTTCTTT.